The 18 T cell receptor beta chains below were found in one sample sequenced in a study of T cell therapy after organ transplantation. These receptors' antigens are unknown. Repertoires were generated with immunoSEQ multiplex PCR, while TCRdb's copy carries only in-frame clones and drops some. The sample holds 20,000 or so clones, over 75% seen once. The time point: 4-8 weeks after completion of therapy. The specimen was CD8+ T cells from blood, collected after autologous CMV-specific T cell therapy. The receptors were sampled from a human patient who had received a solid organ transplant and had CMV disease. Some T cells here may be from the graft donor.

V gene TRBV9 combines with J gene TRBJ1-1; 7 bases align to TRBD1. V was pared by 5 bases and J by 0 bases, with 7 bases of the junction left unmatched. The CDR3 spans 15 residues. Germline CDR1 SGDLS, CDR2 YYNGEE. The CDR3 DNA reads TGTGCCAGCAGGCCGACAGGGCCTATGAACACTGAAGCTTTCTTT. Translating gives CASRPTGPMNTEAFF.

V gene TRBV5-1 combines with J gene TRBJ2-2; weak D call: TRBD2 (6 bases). Germline loops: CDR1 SGHRS, CDR2 YFSETQ. The CDR3 covers 15 residues. V shed 0 bases and J shed 6 bases, with 12 bases lying between them. The CDR3 here is CASSLVGGSAGELFF. CDR3 coding DNA: TGCGCCAGCAGCTTGGTGGGAGGTTCGGCCGGGGAGCTGTTTTTT.

The chain combines TRBV30 with TRBJ1-2; D is possibly TRBD1 (5 bases). Trimming took off 1 base at V and 8 bases at J, with 14 bases between the two ends. The CDR3 is 13 residues long. Looked up from germline, CDR1 is GTSNPN and CDR2 is SVGIG (reference sequence). DNA for the CDR3: TGTGCCTGGAGTGAGCTCCGGGGGGAAGGCTACACCTTC. As protein: CAWSELRGEGYTF.

The chain couples TRBV5-5 to TRBJ2-2; a weak D match, TRBD1 (6 bases). The CDR3 is made up of 14 amino acids. The V end was cut by 2 bases, the J end by 4 bases, with 9 bases between. Germline-derived CDR1 and CDR2 are SGHKS and YYEKEE (reference sequence). The CDR3 DNA follows: TGTGCCAGCAGCTTTTCGACAGGCACCGGGGAGCTGTTTTTT. It codes for CASSFSTGTGELFF.

The genes are TRBV9 and TRBJ1-2; D is unresolved. The germline V gene encodes CDR1 SGDLS and CDR2 YYNGEE. V lost 3 bases, J lost 7 bases, and 4 bases lay in between. CDR3 size: 10 residues. CDR3 coding DNA: TGTGCCAGCAGCGGGCTTGGCTACACCTTC. Translation: CASSGLGYTF.

The chain uses TRBV14 and TRBJ2-7, with D unresolved. Per the germline V gene, CDR1 is SGHDN and CDR2 is FVKESK. The CDR3 is 17 amino acids. The V end was cut by 4 bases, the J end by 2 bases, with 21 bases between. CDR3 DNA sequence: TGTGCCAGCAGCCTTCCCCCCTCCGCTGGAAATCCCTACGAGCAGTACTTC. It yields the protein CASSLPPSAGNPYEQYF.

This clone was seen a handful of times. This rearrangement joins TRBV7-9 to TRBJ1-2, with unresolved D. Germline V gene sequence: CDR1 SEHNR, CDR2 FQNEAQ (reference sequence). The CDR3 sequence is 14 residues long. V was clipped by 2 bases and J by 4 bases, with 11 bases between them. CDR3 nucleotides: TGTGCCAGCAGCTTAACAGTTCGGGGCTATGGCTACACCTTC. Protein product: CASSLTVRGYGYTF.

This chain joins TRBV5-6 and TRBJ1-5; no firm D call. There are 15 residues in the CDR3. Trimming took 5 bases from V and 0 from J, leaving 12 bases between them. The germline CDR1 and CDR2 sequences are SGHDT and YYEEEE. CDR3 in amino acids: CASSLQPYSNQPQHF. CDR3 in DNA: TGTGCCAGCAGTTTGCAGCCGTATAGCAATCAGCCCCAGCATTTT.

This clone was observed once. The chain joins TRBV18 to TRBJ1-1; unclear D gene. V lost 2 bases and J 5 bases, leaving 15 bases between the germline ends. The germline CDR1 and CDR2 sequences are KGHSH and LQKENI. The CDR3 has 15 residues. This CDR3 reads CASSPEKTEGTEAFF. The CDR3 DNA is TGTGCCAGCTCACCAGAAAAGACCGAAGGAACTGAAGCTTTCTTT.

The sample holds one count of this clone. V usage is TRBV13 and J usage is TRBJ2-5; D is possibly TRBD2 (6 bases). Germline-derived CDR1 and CDR2 are PRHDT and FYEKMQ (reference sequence). V was clipped by 4 bases and J by 5 bases, with 17 bases between them. The length of the CDR3 is 15 residues. The CDR3 here is CASSSWGVWQETQYF. The DNA for the CDR3 is TGTGCCAGCAGCTCCTGGGGGGTCTGGCAGGAGACCCAGTACTTC.

V and J are TRBV5-1 and TRBJ2-7, with D perhaps TRBD1 (6 bases). Trimming cost V 4 bases and J 0 bases, with 17 bases left between them. CDR3 length: 16 amino acids. Germline CDR1 is SGHRS and CDR2 is YFSETQ. The chain's CDR3 is CASSPAQGLGSYEQYF. Written as DNA, the CDR3 is TGCGCCAGCAGCCCAGCACAGGGTTTGGGCTCCTACGAGCAGTACTTC.

The chain couples TRBV11-1 to TRBJ1-2; no firm D call. Germline V gene lookup returns CDR1 SGHAT and CDR2 FQDESV (reference sequence). There are 15 residues in the CDR3. V lost 1 base, J lost 1 base, and 10 bases lay in between. CDR3 DNA: TGTGCCAGCAGCTTAGGTGGCGGATTTAACTATGGCTACACCTTC. Its translation: CASSLGGGFNYGYTF.

This clone was seen a few times. The rearrangement joins TRBV7-9 to TRBJ2-7, with 9 bases lining up with TRBD1. Germline lookup yields CDR1 SEHNR and CDR2 FQNEAQ (reference sequence). This CDR3 has 15 amino acids. With 4 bases clipped from V and 3 bases from J, the junction kept 7 bases outside the gene matches. This CDR3 reads CASSSKQGANYEQYF. The CDR3 nucleotides read TGTGCCAGCAGCTCTAAACAGGGGGCAAACTACGAGCAGTACTTC. The entire variable domain, with the rest obtained from reference TRBV7-9 and TRBJ2-7, is as follows: DTGVSQNPRHKITKRGQNVTFRCDPISEHNRLYWYRQTLGQGPEFLTYFQNEAQLEKSRLLSDRFSAERPKGSFSTLEIQRTEQGDSAMYLCASSSKQGANYEQYFGPGTRLTVT.

The V and J genes are TRBV13 and TRBJ2-1; no clear D. This CDR3 contains 13 residues. Trimming took 1 base from V and 4 from J, leaving 5 bases between them. Germline V gene data show CDR1 as PRHDT and CDR2 as FYEKMQ (reference sequence). The CDR3 is CASSLERYNEQFF. The CDR3 DNA reads as TGTGCCAGCAGCTTAGAACGGTACAATGAGCAGTTCTTC.

With regard to this clone: This same CDR3 is encoded by further DNA sequences in the sample. The chain uses TRBV19 and TRBJ2-3, with a weak D call TRBD2 (7 bases). Per the germline V gene, CDR1 is LNHDA and CDR2 is SQIVND (reference sequence). The CDR3 runs 14 residues. The V end lost 1 base, the J end lost 5 bases, and 10 bases lay between the germline ends. In nucleotides, the CDR3 is TGTGCCAGTAGTATAGCGGGGGGCTTAGATACGCAGTATTTT. It translates to CASSIAGGLDTQYF.

The V and J genes are TRBV15 and TRBJ2-1; no firm D call. The CDR3 has 17 amino acids. Germline V gene lookup returns CDR1 LNHNV and CDR2 YYDKDF (reference sequence). Trimming removed 0 bases from V and 0 bases from J, with 12 bases in between. CDR3 in amino acids: CATSRDLPFGSYNEQFF. As DNA, the CDR3 is TGTGCCACCAGCAGAGATCTTCCTTTCGGCTCCTACAATGAGCAGTTCTTC.

V is TRBV23-1 and J is TRBJ2-2; 8 positions match TRBD1. TRBV23-1 is sorted into the ORF group, with uncertain function. The CDR3 is 17 residues long. Trimming took 1 base from V and 1 from J; bases not matched to a gene: 5. CDR3 sequence (DNA): TGCGCCAGCAGTCAATGGGGACAGGACAAGAACACCGGGGAGCTGTTTTTT. This codes for CASSQWGQDKNTGELFF.

The gene calls are TRBV30 and TRBJ1-1; no clear D. Deletions cut 5 bases from V and 1 base from J, with 11 bases between. This CDR3 has 13 amino acids. Germline V gene sequence: CDR1 GTSNPN, CDR2 SVGIG (reference sequence). Written as DNA, the CDR3 is TGTGCCTGGGAAATCGGATGGAACACTGAAGCTTTCTTT. Protein: CAWEIGWNTEAFF.